The 21 T cell receptor beta chains in this list originate from one sample, sequenced in a study of shared clonotypes between healthy human individuals. TCRdb keeps only in-frame clones here, not all; method: immunoSEQ multiplex PCR. The sample lists about 490,000 clones; around 80% were seen once. Sequenced input: PBMCs. The receptor set was obtained from a woman aged 40-49 years in good health. Some clones in this sample may be carry-over from other donors' samples.

The V call is TRBV5-4, the J call TRBJ2-5, with D unresolved. CDR1 and CDR2 from the germline V gene are SGHNT and YYREEE (reference sequence). Trimming took off 0 bases at V and 7 bases at J, with 10 bases between the two ends. This CDR3 region has 13 residues. CDR3 sequence (DNA): TGTGCCAGCAGCTTGGACAGTATTGGGACCCAGTACTTC. Amino acid sequence: CASSLDSIGTQYF.

The rearrangement joins TRBV2 to TRBJ2-3; D is unresolved. The CDR3 runs 13 residues. Trimming cost V 4 bases and J 1 base, with 6 bases left between them. Germline lookup yields CDR1 SNHLY and CDR2 FYNNEI. The CDR3 coding sequence is TGTGCCAGCAGTGGAACTCGCACAGATACGCAGTATTTT. It encodes CASSGTRTDTQYF.

The chain links TRBV10-3 to TRBJ1-5; D call uncertain. With 8 bases removed from V and 1 base from J, the gap between germline ends came to 9 bases. CDR3 size: 13 residues. In germline, CDR1 is ENHRY, CDR2 SYGVKD. The CDR3 sequence: CAIRGASNQPQHF. The CDR3, as DNA: TGTGCCATCCGGGGAGCGAGCAATCAGCCCCAGCATTTT.

This chain uses TRBV7-3 with TRBJ2-2; 12 nucleotides agree with TRBD2. The CDR3 spans 17 residues. Trimming at V came to 5 bases and at J to 1 base, leaving 5 bases not matched to a gene. Germline CDR1 SGHTA, CDR2 FQGTGA. This chain's CDR3 is CASSQLAGGLNTGELFF. CDR3 in DNA: TGTGCCAGCAGCCAACTAGCGGGAGGCCTGAACACCGGGGAGCTGTTTTTT. Full variable domain (rest looked up from reference TRBV7-3 and TRBJ2-2): GAGVSQTPSNKVTEKGKYVELRCDPISGHTALYWYRQSLGQGPEFLIYFQGTGAADDSGLPNDRFFAVRPEGSVSTLKIQRTERGDSAVYLCASSQLAGGLNTGELFFGEGSRLTVL.

The rearrangement joins TRBV28 to TRBJ2-2, with a possible D match to TRBD1 (6 bases). Germline loops: CDR1 MDHEN, CDR2 SYDVKM. This CDR3 is built from 15 residues. V lost 4 bases to trimming and J lost 6 bases, with 15 bases between them. CDR3 amino acids: CASSSQQGGAGELFF. DNA of the CDR3: TGTGCCAGCAGTTCCCAACAGGGTGGGGCCGGGGAGCTGTTTTTT.

The chain carries TRBV5-3 and TRBJ1-1; D is ambiguous. TRBV5-3 is noted as an ORF with a role that remains uncertain. The length of the CDR3 is 14 residues. V was pared by 2 bases and J by 4 bases, with 12 bases between. The CDR3 protein is CARSLRQSLTEAFF. The CDR3 DNA is TGTGCCAGAAGCTTAAGGCAGAGCCTCACTGAAGCTTTCTTT.

The chain has TRBV7-3 and TRBJ2-6; D is ambiguous. Trimming pared 5 bases from V and 0 bases from J, leaving 5 bases between. In germline, CDR1 is SGHTA, CDR2 FQGTGA. The CDR3 loop spans 14 amino acids. CDR3 loop: CASSLDSGANVLTF. The CDR3 region has the DNA TGTGCCAGCAGCCTGGACTCTGGGGCCAACGTCCTGACTTTC.

The chain uses TRBV6-1 and TRBJ1-2; 7 bases are shared with TRBD1. The J segment lost 2 bases and the V segment lost 7 bases, leaving 4 bases of the junction unmatched. CDR1 and CDR2 (germline): MNHNS, SASEGT. The CDR3 totals 13 residues. The CDR3 DNA follows: TGTGCCAGCATTCGGACAGGAAACTATGGCTACACCTTC. This codes for CASIRTGNYGYTF.

This chain links TRBV5-4 with TRBJ2-5, with TRBD1 matching over 11 bases. Germline trimming cut 6 bases from V and 7 bases from J; bases unmatched to any gene: 11. The CDR3 runs to 15 residues. From germline, CDR1 is SGHNT and CDR2 YYREEE (reference sequence). Here the CDR3 reads CASKPGQGGPRTQYF. The CDR3 coding sequence is TGTGCCAGCAAACCGGGACAGGGGGGCCCAAGGACCCAGTACTTC.

The gene calls are TRBV18 and TRBJ2-7, with 8 positions matching TRBD2. This CDR3 is built from 15 residues. Trimming at V came to 2 bases and at J to 2 bases, leaving 5 bases not matched to a gene. Germline V gene data show CDR1 as KGHSH and CDR2 as LQKENI. DNA for the CDR3: TGTGCCAGCTCACCAACGACTAGCGTTGCCTACGAGCAGTACTTC. Translating it yields CASSPTTSVAYEQYF. The entire variable domain, with the rest obtained from reference TRBV18 and TRBJ2-7, is as follows: NAGVMQNPRHLVRRRGQEARLRCSPMKGHSHVYWYRQLPEEGLKFMVYLQKENIIDESGMPKERFSAEFPKEGPSILRIQQVVRGDSAAYFCASSPTTSVAYEQYFGPGTRLTVT.

This chain connects TRBV7-2 to TRBJ2-1; 11 positions match TRBD1. The junction had 7 bases not matched to a gene; V was cut back by 6 bases and J by 6 bases. This CDR3 spans 15 amino acids. Germline V lookup: CDR1 SGHTA, CDR2 FQGNSA. This CDR3 reads CASSPGQGGTNEQFF. CDR3 nucleotides: TGTGCCAGCAGTCCGGGACAGGGGGGGACCAATGAGCAGTTCTTC.

The V and J genes are TRBV5-1 and TRBJ2-7, with 11 bases identical to TRBD2. The CDR3 extends over 19 amino acids. J gave up 4 bases and V 1 base, and 16 bases lay outside the gene matches. Germline-derived CDR1 and CDR2 are SGHRS and YFSETQ. CDR3 sequence (DNA): TGCGCCAGCAGCTTGTTGTCAGGGGGTTCCGGGACTAGCGGATACGAGCAGTACTTC. Encoded protein: CASSLLSGGSGTSGYEQYF.

V and J are TRBV9 and TRBJ2-3; D may match TRBD1 or TRBD2 (5 bases each). The germline CDR1 and CDR2 sequences are SGDLS and YYNGEE. V lost 4 bases, J lost 3 bases, and 18 bases lay in between. The CDR3 is 16 residues long. CDR3 in DNA: TGTGCCAGCAGCATGCAGGGTGGGGGTTTGACAGATACGCAGTATTTT. Translation: CASSMQGGGLTDTQYF.

This chain joins TRBV5-6 and TRBJ1-1, with TRBD1 identical over 10 bases. The CDR3 is 13 residues long. The V segment lost 5 bases and the J segment 9 bases; nucleotides outside the gene matches: 7. Looked up from germline, CDR1 is SGHDT and CDR2 is YYEEEE. As DNA, the CDR3 is TGTGCCAGCAGATCCGGGACAGGGGTGAAAGCTTTCTTT. Translation gives CASRSGTGVKAFF.

The rearrangement links TRBV7-9 to TRBJ2-1; D may be TRBD1 (6 bases). The V and J ends lost 7 bases and 6 bases respectively, with 13 bases between them. Germline V gene data show CDR1 as SEHNR and CDR2 as FQNEAQ (reference sequence). CDR3 length: 13 amino acids. As DNA, the CDR3 is TGTGCCAGCAATGGGGGCACTACCAATGAGCAGTTCTTC. It specifies CASNGGTTNEQFF.

There are many counts of this clone. The chain carries TRBV18 and TRBJ2-7, with D possibly being TRBD1 (6 bases). Germline assignment: CDR1 KGHSH and CDR2 LQKENI. The CDR3 sequence is 15 residues long. V shed 0 bases and J shed 2 bases, with 11 bases lying between them. The chain's CDR3 is CASSPPGAPTYEQYF. DNA of the CDR3: TGTGCCAGCTCACCACCGGGGGCCCCGACCTACGAGCAGTACTTC.

This clone has a single count. The V and J genes are TRBV2 and TRBJ2-7; D may match TRBD1 or TRBD2 (6 bases each). This CDR3 has 13 residues. In germline, CDR1 is SNHLY, CDR2 FYNNEI. V was trimmed by 11 bases and J by 5 bases, leaving 19 bases between them. The CDR3 reads CAGLGGMSHEQYF. CDR3 in DNA: TGTGCCGGGTTAGGGGGGATGAGCCACGAGCAGTACTTC. Using reference TRBV2 and TRBJ2-7 for the parts outside the CDR3, the full variable domain is EPEVTQTPSHQVTQMGQEVILRCVPISNHLYFYWYRQILGQKVEFLVSFYNNEISEKSEIFDDQFSVERPDGSNFTLKIRSTKLEDSAMYFCAGLGGMSHEQYFGPGTRLTVT.

The V and J genes are TRBV10-3 and TRBJ1-5, with D possibly TRBD1 on 6 matching bases. The ends were cut back, 0 bases at V and 3 bases at J, with 15 bases in the middle. This CDR3 region has 17 residues. Germline CDR1 and CDR2: ENHRY and SYGVKD. CDR3 in amino acids: CAISESVGRGNNQPQHF. For the CDR3, the DNA is TGTGCCATCAGTGAGTCGGTAGGAAGGGGGAACAATCAGCCCCAGCATTTT.

DNA for the CDR3: TGCGCCAGCAGCTTCGAAGCGACCTCCTACGAGCAGTACTTC. This encodes CASSFEATSYEQYF. V is TRBV5-1 and J is TRBJ2-7; D ambiguous. CDR3 length: 14 amino acids. The germline V gene encodes CDR1 SGHRS and CDR2 YFSETQ. V shed 2 bases and J shed 0 bases, with 9 bases lying between them.

This clone was seen a handful of times. The V gene is TRBV30, the J gene TRBJ1-1; D call uncertain. CDR3 length: 12 residues. Germline V gene data show CDR1 as GTSNPN and CDR2 as SVGIG (reference sequence). V shed 6 bases and J shed 11 bases, with 19 bases lying between them. The CDR3 region has the DNA TGTGCCTGTGAGCCCCTCCGCGGAAGGGCTTTCTTT. It specifies CACEPLRGRAFF.

The genes are TRBV5-1 and TRBJ2-3; TRBD2 is a possible D gene (5 bases). V lost 4 bases to trimming and J lost 2 bases, with 17 bases between them. The CDR3 length is 16 residues. Germline V gene lookup returns CDR1 SGHRS and CDR2 YFSETQ. The DNA of the CDR3 is TGCGCCAGCAGCCATGGAAGCCTAGCCAACACAGATACGCAGTATTTT. Its protein product is CASSHGSLANTDTQYF.